Shown below are 32 T cell receptor beta chains from a single sample sequenced in a study of blood T cell repertoires in COVID-19. The data were produced by immunoSEQ multiplex PCR, yet TCRdb's version contains in-frame clones alone and is incomplete. The table lists about 180,000 clones, approximately 86% of them singletons. The sample taken for sequencing was peripheral blood. Every receptor here comes from a woman in her 30s with active or convalescent COVID-19.

This chain connects TRBV28 to TRBJ1-4, with 9 bases that match TRBD1. This CDR3 is built from 15 residues. The germline CDR1 and CDR2 sequences are MDHEN and SYDVKM. After removal of 5 bases from V and 8 bases from J, the junction contained 9 bases not matched to a gene. The CDR3 sequence is CASSTPGQGTEKLFF. DNA of the CDR3: TGTGCCAGCAGTACCCCGGGACAGGGTACCGAAAAACTGTTTTTT.

This chain joins TRBV9 and TRBJ1-1; TRBD1 matches at 7 bases. This CDR3 region has 14 residues. J lost 1 base, V lost 3 bases, and 3 bases had no gene match. Germline V gives CDR1 SGDLS, CDR2 YYNGEE. The DNA for the CDR3 is TGTGCCAGCAGCGGATACAGGGGGAACACTGAAGCTTTCTTT. This translates into CASSGYRGNTEAFF.

The chain combines TRBV29-1 with TRBJ2-7; 8 bases line up with TRBD2. The CDR3 has 13 residues. V shed 5 bases and J 4 bases; nucleotides not matched to a gene: 7. Germline assignment: CDR1 SQVTM and CDR2 ANQGSEA. The DNA of the CDR3 is TGCAGCGTTAAAGTAACTAGCGGTTACGAGCAGTACTTC. Translated: CSVKVTSGYEQYF.

The chain joins TRBV11-2 to TRBJ1-6; 7 bases line up with TRBD1. The germline CDR1 and CDR2 sequences are SGHAT and FQNNGV. The CDR3 runs to 15 residues. Germline trimming cut 5 bases from V and 5 bases from J; bases unmatched to any gene: 6. CDR3 region: CASSPEGANNSPLHF. The DNA of the CDR3 is TGTGCCAGCAGCCCCGAGGGGGCCAATAATTCACCCCTCCACTTT.

This clone was counted only a few times. The rearrangement joins TRBV19 to TRBJ1-5; maybe TRBD1 (6 bases). This CDR3 region has 15 residues. The ends were cut back, 10 bases at V and 4 bases at J, with 20 bases in the middle. CDR1 and CDR2 (germline): LNHDA, SQIVND (reference sequence). The CDR3 sequence is CATQTGWIGNQPQHF. CDR3 bases: TGTGCCACCCAGACAGGTTGGATTGGAAATCAGCCCCAGCATTTT.

The chain joins TRBV30 to TRBJ1-2, with TRBD1 matching over 7 bases. Unmatched junction bases numbered 4, after V lost 0 bases and J lost 3 bases. The germline V gene encodes CDR1 GTSNPN and CDR2 SVGIG (reference sequence). The CDR3 is 14 amino acids. The CDR3 DNA is TGTGCCTGGAGTGTAGGGACAGCCTACTATGGCTACACCTTC. Protein sequence: CAWSVGTAYYGYTF.

The chain has TRBV3-1 (or the pseudogene TRBV3-2) and TRBJ2-5; 10 bases match TRBD2. This CDR3 has 14 residues. Trimming removed 3 bases from V and 3 bases from J; junction bases left unmatched: 1. Germline CDR1 and CDR2: LGHDT and YNNKEL (reference sequence). The CDR3 here is CASSHTSGEETQYF. CDR3 bases: TGTGCCAGCAGCCATACTAGCGGGGAAGAGACCCAGTACTTC.

V and J are TRBV18 and TRBJ2-2; TRBD2 matches 8 bases. Germline values: CDR1 KGHSH, CDR2 LQKENI. Trimming at V came to 0 bases and at J to 5 bases, leaving 5 bases not matched to a gene. The CDR3 runs 16 residues. CDR3 sequence (DNA): TGTGCCAGCTCACCACCCGGGAGGGTAGGAACCGGGGAGCTGTTTTTT. Translation: CASSPPGRVGTGELFF. Based on the CDR3 plus reference TRBV18 and TRBJ2-2, the full variable domain is NAGVMQNPRHLVRRRGQEARLRCSPMKGHSHVYWYRQLPEEGLKFMVYLQKENIIDESGMPKERFSAEFPKEGPSILRIQQVVRGDSAAYFCASSPPGRVGTGELFFGEGSRLTVL.

CDR3 coding DNA: TGTGCCAGCAGTGAATCTCCGGGACTAGTTAGCGATGAGCAGTTCTTC. Translating it yields CASSESPGLVSDEQFF. The chain recombines TRBV25-1 with TRBJ2-1; 8 bases are a match to TRBD2. The CDR3 sequence is 16 residues long. CDR1 is MGHDK and CDR2 is SYGVNS in the germline V gene. Losses at the gene ends were 1 base for V and 8 bases for J; bases not matched to a gene: 10.

The chain uses TRBV23-1 and TRBJ1-5, with 7 nucleotides matching TRBD1. TRBV23-1 is placed among ORFs of uncertain function. The CDR3 totals 16 residues. Trimming took 1 base from V and 5 from J; bases not matched to a gene: 8. The CDR3 loop reads CASSQLRSTGHQPQHF. In DNA, the CDR3 is TGCGCCAGCAGTCAATTAAGGTCGACAGGGCATCAGCCCCAGCATTTT.

This chain uses TRBV7-9 with TRBJ2-5, with a weak D call TRBD1 (5 bases). Trimming removed 5 bases from V and 5 bases from J, with 24 bases in between. This CDR3 is built from 17 residues. CDR1 SEHNR and CDR2 FQNEAQ come from the germline V gene (reference sequence). CDR3 sequence (DNA): TGTGCCAGCAGCGCTCCCCCTCTGGGGCCCAAACGGGAGACCCAGTACTTC. This encodes CASSAPPLGPKRETQYF. Supplemented by reference TRBV7-9 and TRBJ2-5, the full variable domain reads DTGVSQNPRHKITKRGQNVTFRCDPISEHNRLYWYRQTLGQGPEFLTYFQNEAQLEKSRLLSDRFSAERPKGSFSTLEIQRTEQGDSAMYLCASSAPPLGPKRETQYFGPGTRLLVL.

The chain links TRBV27 to TRBJ2-3, with a weak D call TRBD2 (6 bases). V lost 3 bases, J lost 5 bases, and 12 bases lay in between. CDR1 is MNHEY, CDR2 SMNVEV, per germline (reference sequence). The CDR3 is 14 amino acids. CDR3 bases: TGTGCCAGCAGTTTTGTCGGGAGACAAGATACGCAGTATTTT. It specifies CASSFVGRQDTQYF.

The CDR3 DNA reads TGTGCCAGCGGCCCAGACAGGGGCGTGATGGATACGCAGTATTTT. It specifies CASGPDRGVMDTQYF. The V gene is TRBV19, the J gene TRBJ2-3, with TRBD1 identical over 8 bases. From germline, CDR1 is LNHDA and CDR2 SQIVND (reference sequence). The CDR3 totals 15 residues. The ends lost 9 bases at V and 6 bases at J; junction bases unmatched: 14.

The chain carries TRBV11-3 and TRBJ2-3; 8 bases line up with TRBD2. The CDR3 has 15 residues. Trimming at V came to 5 bases and at J to 5 bases, leaving 9 bases not matched to a gene. CDR1 is SGHNT, CDR2 YENEEA, per germline. CDR3: CASSRRGGRLDTQYF. In DNA form, the CDR3 reads TGTGCCAGCAGCCGTCGGGGGGGTCGGCTAGATACGCAGTATTTT. The variable domain in full, with the rest retrieved from reference TRBV11-3 and TRBJ2-3, is EAGVVQSPRYKIIEKKQPVAFWCNPISGHNTLYWYLQNLGQGPELLIRYENEEAVDDSQLPKDRFSAERLKGVDSTLKIQPAELGDSAVYLCASSRRGGRLDTQYFGPGTRLTVL.

The CDR3: CASSPAIGSRDEQYF. The DNA of the CDR3 is TGTGCCAGCAGCCCGGCCATAGGGTCGAGGGACGAGCAGTACTTC. V is TRBV11-2 and J is TRBJ2-7, with D possibly TRBD2 on 5 matching bases. The CDR3 has 15 residues. Trimming shortened V by 5 bases and J by 5 bases, and 19 bases separated the two germline ends. Germline assignment: CDR1 SGHAT and CDR2 FQNNGV.

In regard to this clone: At one of its ends the junction is not consistent with the germline gene, which may arise from a read error. This sequence joins TRBV28 and TRBJ2-1; D is perhaps TRBD2 (6 bases). The germline V gene has CDR1 MDHEN and CDR2 SYDVKM. This CDR3 contains 16 residues. CDR3 sequence (DNA): TGTGCTAGCAGTTTGGGAGGTGTGGGCAGCTACAATGAGCAGTTCTTC. This gives the protein CASSLGGVGSYNEQFF.

The rearrangement joins TRBV9 to TRBJ2-5; 7 bases align to TRBD1. The CDR3 runs to 13 residues. Germline V gives CDR1 SGDLS, CDR2 YYNGEE. Losses at the gene ends were 2 bases for V and 2 bases for J; bases not matched to a gene: 0. The CDR3 DNA follows: TGTGCCAGCAGCGTCAGGGGGCAAGAGACCCAGTACTTC. Protein sequence: CASSVRGQETQYF.

The rearrangement links TRBV30 to TRBJ2-3, with 10 bases fitting TRBD2. This CDR3 has 14 amino acids. Germline V gene lookup returns CDR1 GTSNPN and CDR2 SVGIG (reference sequence). With 4 bases clipped from V and 7 bases from J, the junction kept 8 bases outside the gene matches. CDR3 DNA sequence: TGTGCCTGGACGGCTAGCGGGGGTTATCATACGCAGTATTTT. As protein: CAWTASGGYHTQYF. The full variable domain, its missing parts supplied by reference TRBV30 and TRBJ2-3, is SQTIHQWPATLVQPVGSPLSLECTVEGTSNPNLYWYRQAAGRGLQLLFYSVGIGQISSEVPQNLSASRPQDRQFILSSKKLLLSDSGFYLCAWTASGGYHTQYFGPGTRLTVL.

The chain joins TRBV29-1 to TRBJ1-1, with D perhaps matching TRBD1 (5 bases). In germline, CDR1 is SQVTM, CDR2 ANQGSEA. CDR3 length: 14 residues. Trimming left V 7 bases short and J 3 bases short, with 18 bases between. CDR3 DNA: TGCAGCGCTTGCCAGGGATTGTTTGACACTGAAGCTTTCTTT. It is translated as CSACQGLFDTEAFF. Full variable domain (remainder filled in from reference TRBV29-1 and TRBJ1-1): SAVISQKPSRDICQRGTSLTIQCQVDSQVTMMFWYRQQPGQSLTLIATANQGSEATYESGFVIDKFPISRPNLTFSTLTVSNMSPEDSSIYLCSACQGLFDTEAFFGQGTRLTVV.

This clone has only one observation. This sequence joins TRBV3-1 (or the pseudogene TRBV3-2) and TRBJ2-1; 7 positions match TRBD2. With V trimmed by 5 bases and J by 6 bases, 16 bases remained unmatched. From germline, CDR1 is LGHDT and CDR2 YNNKEL (reference sequence). This CDR3 comprises 17 residues. The CDR3 DNA reads TGTGCCAGCAGCTCAAGGGAACATGGGAGGGGCGGCAATGAGCAGTTCTTC. It is translated as CASSSREHGRGGNEQFF.

The chain is built from TRBV2 and TRBJ2-1; 11 nucleotides align to TRBD2. V lost 8 bases and J lost 7; bases outside the gene matches: 4. From germline, CDR1 is SNHLY and CDR2 FYNNEI. The CDR3 extends over 13 amino acids. The CDR3 protein is CASLTSGANEQFF. In nucleotides, the CDR3 is TGTGCCAGCTTGACTAGCGGGGCAAATGAGCAGTTCTTC.

This chain links TRBV27 with TRBJ2-2, with 7 bases identical to TRBD1. The germline gives CDR1 MNHEY, CDR2 SMNVEV (reference sequence). Losses at the gene ends were 4 bases for V and 6 bases for J; bases not matched to a gene: 5. The CDR3 is 14 residues long. The CDR3 region has the DNA TGTGCCAGCAGTTGGATTACAGGGGCCGGGGAGCTGTTTTTT. Its translation: CASSWITGAGELFF.

This rearrangement joins TRBV9 to TRBJ1-1; D perhaps matches TRBD1 (5 bases). The CDR3 spans 15 residues. CDR1 and CDR2 (germline): SGDLS, YYNGEE. Trimming shortened V by 0 bases and J by 5 bases, and 14 bases separated the two germline ends. The CDR3 bases are TGTGCCAGCAGCGTAGGGGAGGGGTCGGGAACTGAAGCTTTCTTT. This gives the protein CASSVGEGSGTEAFF.

The genes are TRBV3-1 (or the pseudogene TRBV3-2) and TRBJ2-5; 12 nucleotides agree with TRBD2. J gave up 5 bases and V 1 base, and 5 bases lay outside the gene matches. Germline loops: CDR1 LGHDT, CDR2 YNNKEL (reference sequence). The length of the CDR3 is 16 residues. This CDR3 is CASSQALAGGLETQYF. The CDR3 region has the DNA TGTGCCAGCAGCCAAGCGCTAGCGGGGGGGCTGGAGACCCAGTACTTC.

In its sample, this clone was seen once. The V and J genes are TRBV6-1 and TRBJ1-5, with TRBD1 matching 7 bases. The V gene's germline CDR1 is MNHNS and CDR2 SASEGT. The CDR3 spans 15 residues. Trimming cost V 2 bases and J 4 bases; bases outside gene matches: 5. CDR3 in DNA: TGTGCCAGCAGTGAAAGCAGGGGGTGGAATCAGCCCCAGCATTTT. Translating it yields CASSESRGWNQPQHF.

The sample holds one count of this clone. The chain employs TRBV19 and TRBJ1-5, with D tentatively TRBD1 (5 bases). V lost 3 bases to trimming and J lost 0 bases, with 18 bases between them. The CDR3 extends over 18 amino acids. CDR1 and CDR2 from the germline V gene are LNHDA and SQIVND (reference sequence). In nucleotides, the CDR3 is TGTGCCAGTAGTATCCCCCCGCGTGGACATTATAGCAATCAGCCCCAGCATTTT. Its protein is CASSIPPRGHYSNQPQHF.

This clone has only a few counts. The chain links TRBV6-5 to TRBJ1-4; 8 bases are shared with TRBD1. V was pared by 8 bases and J by 7 bases, with 9 bases of the junction left unmatched. CDR1 and CDR2 from the germline V gene are MNHEY and SVGAGI. The CDR3 length is 14 residues. CDR3 coding DNA: TGTGCCAGCGAGAGGGACAGGTCAATTGAAAAACTGTTTTTT. Its translation: CASERDRSIEKLFF.

The CDR3 DNA follows: TGTGCCAGCAGTTTACGTCAGAGCAATCAGCCCCAGCATTTT. This translates into CASSLRQSNQPQHF. V gene TRBV27 combines with J gene TRBJ1-5; D gene ambiguous. CDR3 length equals 14 residues. The V and J ends lost 2 bases and 1 base respectively, with 6 bases between them. Germline CDR1 and CDR2: MNHEY and SMNVEV (reference sequence).

The chain has TRBV28 and TRBJ1-3; D uncertain. Trimming removed 6 bases at V and 0 bases at J, with 9 bases between. The CDR3 totals 14 residues. Per the germline V gene, CDR1 is MDHEN and CDR2 is SYDVKM. CDR3 region: CASRLQISGNTIYF. In nucleotides, the CDR3 is TGTGCCAGCAGGTTACAGATCTCTGGAAACACCATATATTTT. Based on the CDR3 plus reference TRBV28 and TRBJ1-3, the full variable domain is DVKVTQSSRYLVKRTGEKVFLECVQDMDHENMFWYRQDPGLGLRLIYFSYDVKMKEKGDIPEGYSVSREKKERFSLILESASTNQTSMYLCASRLQISGNTIYFGEGSWLTVV.

This clone was detected once. The chain combines TRBV15 with TRBJ2-7, with D possibly matching TRBD1 (6 bases). Trimming took 1 base from V and 0 from J, leaving 10 bases between them. CDR1 LNHNV and CDR2 YYDKDF come from the germline V gene (reference sequence). The CDR3 length is 15 residues. CDR3 coding DNA: TGTGCCACCAGCAGAGGACAGGAGAGCTCCTACGAGCAGTACTTC. Amino acids: CATSRGQESSYEQYF.

The DNA of the CDR3 is TGCGCCAGCAGCTTCGAAACCGGGACAGGGAAGGGTGAGCAGTTCTTC. Its protein product is CASSFETGTGKGEQFF. The chain has TRBV5-1 and TRBJ2-1; 9 nucleotides agree with TRBD1. In germline, CDR1 is SGHRS, CDR2 YFSETQ. The ends lost 2 bases at V and 9 bases at J; junction bases unmatched: 12. The CDR3 length is 16 residues. Based on the CDR3 plus reference TRBV5-1 and TRBJ2-1, the full variable domain is KAGVTQTPRYLIKTRGQQVTLSCSPISGHRSVSWYQQTPGQGLQFLFEYFSETQRNKGNFPGRFSGRQFSNSRSEMNVSTLELGDSALYLCASSFETGTGKGEQFFGPGTRLTVL.

The rearrangement joins TRBV6-1 to TRBJ2-3; 9 bases match TRBD2. There are 18 residues in the CDR3. Germline assignment: CDR1 MNHNS and CDR2 SASEGT. The junction had 12 bases not matched to a gene; V was cut back by 4 bases and J by 1 base. CDR3 DNA sequence: TGTGCCAGCAGTGCAGCAAGATCTAGCGGGATGCGCACAGATACGCAGTATTTT. Translating gives CASSAARSSGMRTDTQYF.